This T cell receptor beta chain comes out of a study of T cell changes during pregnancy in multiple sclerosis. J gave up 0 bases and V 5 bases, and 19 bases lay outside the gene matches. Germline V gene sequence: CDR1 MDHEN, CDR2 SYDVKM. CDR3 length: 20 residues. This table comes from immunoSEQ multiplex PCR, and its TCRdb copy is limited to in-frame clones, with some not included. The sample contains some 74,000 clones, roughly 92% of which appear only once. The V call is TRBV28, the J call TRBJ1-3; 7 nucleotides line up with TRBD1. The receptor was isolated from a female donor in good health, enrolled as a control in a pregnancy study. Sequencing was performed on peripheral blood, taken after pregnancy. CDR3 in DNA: TGTGCCAGCAGTGTGAACAGGGGTCGAAAACCCTCGAGCTCTGGAAACACCATATATTTT. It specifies CASSVNRGRKPSSSGNTIYF.